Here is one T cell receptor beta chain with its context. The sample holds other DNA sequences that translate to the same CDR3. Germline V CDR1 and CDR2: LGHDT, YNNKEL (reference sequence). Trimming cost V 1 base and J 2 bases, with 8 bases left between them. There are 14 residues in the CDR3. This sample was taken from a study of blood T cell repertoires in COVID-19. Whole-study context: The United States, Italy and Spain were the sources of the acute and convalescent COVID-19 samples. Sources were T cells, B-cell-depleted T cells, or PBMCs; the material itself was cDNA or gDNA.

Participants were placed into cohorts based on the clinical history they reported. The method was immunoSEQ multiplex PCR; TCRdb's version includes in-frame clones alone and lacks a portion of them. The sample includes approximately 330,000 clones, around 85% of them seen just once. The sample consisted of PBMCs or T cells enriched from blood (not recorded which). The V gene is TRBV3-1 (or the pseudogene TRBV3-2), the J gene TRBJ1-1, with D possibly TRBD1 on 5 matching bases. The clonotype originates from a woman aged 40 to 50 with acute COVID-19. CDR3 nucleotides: TGTGCCAGCAGCCAAGTTCAGGGAAACACTGAAGCTTTCTTT. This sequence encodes CASSQVQGNTEAFF.